Below, one TCR beta chain is given with its context. The antigen remains undetermined. This record comes from a study of monozygotic twins with inflammatory bowel disease. Study results and limitations: Evidence did not back any single strong signal or clonotype linked to IBD. Inverse Simpson values showed less TCRbeta diversity in IBD patients than in their healthy co-twins. Relative clonotype sharing with others was diminished in IBD patients versus healthy twins, particularly with disease activity.

Germline V gene sequence: CDR1 LNHDA, CDR2 SQIVND (reference sequence). CDR3 size: 14 residues. TCRdb re-analyzed the 5' RACE reads; it lists each CDR3 protein once, without DNA. The table for this sample gives under 350,000 distinct CDR3 sequences. The source material was blood. This sequence joins TRBV19 and TRBJ2-1; with no DNA, the TCRdb D assignment of TRBD2 cannot be verified. The TCR originated in a human donor with ulcerative colitis or Crohn's disease, or a healthy co-twin of an affected twin (not recorded which). This CDR3 is CASKEAGVGYEQFF.